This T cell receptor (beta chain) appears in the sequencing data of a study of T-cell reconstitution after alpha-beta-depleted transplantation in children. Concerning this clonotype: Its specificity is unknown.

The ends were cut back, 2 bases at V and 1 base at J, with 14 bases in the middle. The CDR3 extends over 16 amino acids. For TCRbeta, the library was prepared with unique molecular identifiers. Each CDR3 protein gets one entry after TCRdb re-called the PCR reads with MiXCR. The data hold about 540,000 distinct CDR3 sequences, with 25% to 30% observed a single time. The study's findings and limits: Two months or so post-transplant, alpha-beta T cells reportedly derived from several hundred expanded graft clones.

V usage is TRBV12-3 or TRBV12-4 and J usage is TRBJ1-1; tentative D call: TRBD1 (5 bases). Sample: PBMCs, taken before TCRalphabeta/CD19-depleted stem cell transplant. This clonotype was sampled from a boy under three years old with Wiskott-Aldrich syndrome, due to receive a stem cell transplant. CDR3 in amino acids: CASSLLFGHRNTEAFF. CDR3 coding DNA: TGTGCCAGCAGTTTACTTTTCGGACACAGGAACACTGAAGCTTTCTTT.